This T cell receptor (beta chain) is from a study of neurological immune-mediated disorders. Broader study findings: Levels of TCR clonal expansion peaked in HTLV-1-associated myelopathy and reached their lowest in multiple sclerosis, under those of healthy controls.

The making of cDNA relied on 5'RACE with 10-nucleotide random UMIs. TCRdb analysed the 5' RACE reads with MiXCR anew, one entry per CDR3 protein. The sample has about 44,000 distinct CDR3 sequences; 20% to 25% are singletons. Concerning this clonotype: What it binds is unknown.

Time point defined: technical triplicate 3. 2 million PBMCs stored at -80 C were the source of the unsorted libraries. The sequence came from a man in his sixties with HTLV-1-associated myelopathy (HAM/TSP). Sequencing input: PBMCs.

The CDR3 sequence is CASNQQGDTANEQYF. The CDR3 nucleotides are TGTGCCAGCAACCAGCAGGGAGATACGGCCAACGAGCAGTACTTC. This chain connects TRBV28 to TRBJ2-7, with D perhaps matching TRBD1 or TRBD2 (5 bases each). Trimming shortened V by 7 bases and J by 5 bases, and 21 bases separated the two germline ends. The CDR3 sequence is 15 residues long. CDR1 MDHEN and CDR2 SYDVKM come from the germline V gene.